This T cell receptor beta chain was sequenced during a study of CD8+ T cells in alopecia areata. Background on the study: The study gave treated patients oral tofacitinib at 5 to 10 mg twice daily. The protocol delivered tofacitinib for 6 to 18 months, then withdrew it for 6 months.

Following RNA extraction, reverse transcription yielded cDNA that acted as the sequencing template. Produced via immunoSEQ multiplex PCR; TCRdb's table is partial and in-frame only. There are roughly 130,000 clones in the sample; roughly three fifths occur only once, and 3.5% to 5.5% lies in the top ten. Germline V gene data show CDR1 as SGHRS and CDR2 as YFSETQ. The CDR3 runs 13 residues. Trimming shortened V by 2 bases and J by 7 bases, and 9 bases separated the two germline ends. This clone was picked up a small number of times. This TCR derives from a human donor with alopecia areata. Sequencing used CD4+ T cells sorted from blood, obtained at week 0. The chain carries TRBV5-1 and TRBJ1-4, with a possible D match to TRBD1 (5 bases). CDR3 coding DNA: TGCGCCAGCAGCTTCTCAGGGAGTGAAAAACTGTTTTTT. Protein: CASSFSGSEKLFF.